This T cell receptor (beta chain) was observed in a study of blood T cell repertoires in COVID-19. Only in-frame clones appear in the TCRdb table, and some are missing; sequencing was by immunoSEQ multiplex PCR. This table holds around 340,000 clones, approximately 83% found once. Germline-derived CDR1 and CDR2 are SGDLS and YYNGEE. This CDR3 is built from 15 residues. V lost 2 bases, J lost 9 bases, and 9 bases stayed unmatched. Material: PBMCs or T cells enriched from blood (not recorded which). The clonotype comes from a woman in her thirties or forties with acute COVID-19. The genes are TRBV9 and TRBJ2-1; 9 nucleotides line up with TRBD2. Here the CDR3 reads CASSVRASGEGEQFF. Here the CDR3 DNA reads TGTGCCAGCAGCGTGAGGGCTAGCGGGGAGGGTGAGCAGTTCTTC.